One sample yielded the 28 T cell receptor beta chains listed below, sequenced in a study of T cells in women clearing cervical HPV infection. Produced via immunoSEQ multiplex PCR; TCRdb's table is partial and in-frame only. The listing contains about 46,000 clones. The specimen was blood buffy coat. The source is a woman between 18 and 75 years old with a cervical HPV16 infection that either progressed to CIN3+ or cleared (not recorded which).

The CDR3 here is CASSLAGGSNEQFF. The covered CDR3 bases are TGTGCCAGCAGCTTAGCGGGAGGGTCCAATGAG. The chain is built from TRBV7-3 and TRBJ2-1; TRBD2 agrees at 9 bases. The read comes to an end 3 residues before the CDR3 does, leaving the germline J gene to fill in the end. Losses at the gene ends were 2 bases for V and 6 bases for J; bases not matched to a gene: 2. Germline V gene sequence: CDR1 SGHTA, CDR2 FQGTGA. This CDR3 spans 14 amino acids.

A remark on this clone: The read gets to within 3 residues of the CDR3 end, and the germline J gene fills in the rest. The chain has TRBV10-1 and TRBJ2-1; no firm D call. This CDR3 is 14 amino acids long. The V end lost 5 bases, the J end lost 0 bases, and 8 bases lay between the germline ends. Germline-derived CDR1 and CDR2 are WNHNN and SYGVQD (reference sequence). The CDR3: CASSRDFSYNEQFF. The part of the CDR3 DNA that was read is TGCGCCAGCAGTCGAGACTTCTCCTACAATGAG.

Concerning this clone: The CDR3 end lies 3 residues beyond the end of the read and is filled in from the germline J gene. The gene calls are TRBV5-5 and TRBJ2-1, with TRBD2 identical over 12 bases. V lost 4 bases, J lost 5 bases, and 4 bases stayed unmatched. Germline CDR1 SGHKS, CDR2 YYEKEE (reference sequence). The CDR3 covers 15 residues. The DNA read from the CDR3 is TGTGCCAGCAGCCGACTAGCGGGAGTAGACAATGAG. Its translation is CASSRLAGVDNE. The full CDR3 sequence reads CASSRLAGVDNEQFF.

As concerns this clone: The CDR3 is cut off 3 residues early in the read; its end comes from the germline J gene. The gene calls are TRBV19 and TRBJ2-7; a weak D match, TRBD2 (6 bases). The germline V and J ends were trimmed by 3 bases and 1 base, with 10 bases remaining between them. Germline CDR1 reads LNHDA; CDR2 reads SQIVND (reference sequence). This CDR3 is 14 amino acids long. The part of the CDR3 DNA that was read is TGTGCCAGTAGTATTCGGGGGTGGTCCTACGAG. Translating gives CASSIRGWSYE. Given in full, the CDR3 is CASSIRGWSYEQYF. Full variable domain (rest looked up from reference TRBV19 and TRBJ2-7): DGGITQSPKYLFRKEGQNVTLSCEQNLNHDAMYWYRQDPGQGLRLIYYSQIVNDFQKGDIAEGYSVSREKKESFPLTVTSAQKNPTAFYLCASSIRGWSYEQYFGPGTRLTVT.

The CDR3 region is CASRLAGAGTGELFF. Incomplete CDR3 DNA: TGTGCCAGCAGACTAGCGGGAGCGGGAACCGGGGAG. The chain employs TRBV12-3 or TRBV12-4 and TRBJ2-2; 11 bases line up with TRBD2. From the germline J gene comes the end of the CDR3, since the read stops 3 residues before it. The CDR3 runs 15 residues. V was clipped by 6 bases and J by 5 bases; unmatched bases: 5.

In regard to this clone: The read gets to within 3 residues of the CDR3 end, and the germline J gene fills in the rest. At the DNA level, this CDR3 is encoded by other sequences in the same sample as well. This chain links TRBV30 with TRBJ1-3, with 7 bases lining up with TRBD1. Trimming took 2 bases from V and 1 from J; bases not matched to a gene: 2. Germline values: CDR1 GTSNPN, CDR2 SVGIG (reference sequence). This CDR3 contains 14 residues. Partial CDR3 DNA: TGTGCCTGGAGTCCGACAGGGTCTGGAAACACC. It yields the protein CAWSPTGSGNT. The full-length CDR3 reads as CAWSPTGSGNTIYF.

The CDR3 DNA, read in part, is TGTGCCAGCAGCCAAGCTTTCGGGGGGGGTGGGGCCAACGTA. Translated: CASSQAFGGGGANV. The whole CDR3 reads CASSQAFGGGGANVLFF. The V call is TRBV14, the J call TRBJ1-4, with D possibly matching TRBD1 (5 bases). The sequenced fragment ends 3 residues before the CDR3 boundary, so the rest is inferred from the germline J gene. Germline CDR1 and CDR2: SGHDN and FVKESK. The CDR3 is 17 amino acids.

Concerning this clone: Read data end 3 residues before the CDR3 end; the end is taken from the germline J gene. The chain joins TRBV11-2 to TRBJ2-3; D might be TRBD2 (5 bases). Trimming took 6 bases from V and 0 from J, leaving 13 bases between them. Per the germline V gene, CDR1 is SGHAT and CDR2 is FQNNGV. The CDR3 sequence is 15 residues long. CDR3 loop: CASSLRLASTDTQYF. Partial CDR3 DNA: TGTGCCAGCAGTCTAAGGTTAGCGAGCACAGATACG.

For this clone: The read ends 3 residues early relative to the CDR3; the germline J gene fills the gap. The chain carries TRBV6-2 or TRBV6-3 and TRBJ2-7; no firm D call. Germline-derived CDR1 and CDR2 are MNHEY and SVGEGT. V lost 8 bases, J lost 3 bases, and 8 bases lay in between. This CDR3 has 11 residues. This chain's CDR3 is CASGMNYEQYF. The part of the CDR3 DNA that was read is TGTGCCAGCGGCATGAACTACGAG.

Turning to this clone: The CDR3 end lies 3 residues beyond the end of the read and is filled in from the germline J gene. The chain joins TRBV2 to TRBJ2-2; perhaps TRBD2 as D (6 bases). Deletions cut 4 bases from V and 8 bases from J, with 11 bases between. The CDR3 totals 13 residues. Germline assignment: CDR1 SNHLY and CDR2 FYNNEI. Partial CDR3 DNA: TGTGCCAGCAGTGGGACTAATTGGGGGGAG. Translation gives CASSGTNWGE. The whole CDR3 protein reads CASSGTNWGELFF.

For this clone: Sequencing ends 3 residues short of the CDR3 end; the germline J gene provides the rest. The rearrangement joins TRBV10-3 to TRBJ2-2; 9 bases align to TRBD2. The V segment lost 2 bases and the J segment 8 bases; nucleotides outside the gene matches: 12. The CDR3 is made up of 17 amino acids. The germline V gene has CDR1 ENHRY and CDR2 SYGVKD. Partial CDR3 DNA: TGTGCCATCAGTGAGCGTAGCGGGGGTGCTATAGGGGGGGAG. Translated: CAISERSGGAIGGE. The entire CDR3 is CAISERSGGAIGGELFF.

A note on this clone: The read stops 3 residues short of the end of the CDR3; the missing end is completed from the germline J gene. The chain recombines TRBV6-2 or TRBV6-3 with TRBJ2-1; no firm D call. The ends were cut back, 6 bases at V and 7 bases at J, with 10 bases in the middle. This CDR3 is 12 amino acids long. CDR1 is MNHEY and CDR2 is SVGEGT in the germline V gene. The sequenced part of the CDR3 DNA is TGTGCCAGCAGCCTGAACTGGAATGAG. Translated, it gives CASSLNWNE. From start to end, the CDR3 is CASSLNWNEQFF.

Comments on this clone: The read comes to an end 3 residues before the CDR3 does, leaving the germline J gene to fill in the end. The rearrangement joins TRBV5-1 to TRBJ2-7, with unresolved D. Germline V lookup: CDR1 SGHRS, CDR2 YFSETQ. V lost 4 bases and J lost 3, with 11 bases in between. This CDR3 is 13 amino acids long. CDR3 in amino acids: CASSETQNYEQYF. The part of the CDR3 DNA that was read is TGCGCCAGCAGCGAGACTCAGAACTACGAG.

The CDR3 region is CASSHGRESYEQFF. The DNA read from the CDR3 is TGTGCCAGCAGTCATGGGCGGGAGTCCTATGAG. This chain links TRBV12-3 or TRBV12-4 with TRBJ2-1; 7 bases align to TRBD2. The read ends 3 residues before the CDR3 terminus; that terminus is restored from the germline J gene. The V gene end was trimmed by 5 bases and the J gene end by 8 bases; junction bases not matched to a gene: 9. The CDR3 loop spans 14 amino acids.

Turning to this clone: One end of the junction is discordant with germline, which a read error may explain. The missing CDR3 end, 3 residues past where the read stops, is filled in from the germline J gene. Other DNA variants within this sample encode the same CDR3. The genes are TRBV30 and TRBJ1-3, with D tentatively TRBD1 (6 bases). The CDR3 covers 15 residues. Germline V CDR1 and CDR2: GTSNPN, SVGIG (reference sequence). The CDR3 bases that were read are TGTGCCTGGACCAAACCGGGGGGGCGAAGAAACACG. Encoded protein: CAWTKPGGRRNT. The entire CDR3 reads CAWTKPGGRRNTIYF.

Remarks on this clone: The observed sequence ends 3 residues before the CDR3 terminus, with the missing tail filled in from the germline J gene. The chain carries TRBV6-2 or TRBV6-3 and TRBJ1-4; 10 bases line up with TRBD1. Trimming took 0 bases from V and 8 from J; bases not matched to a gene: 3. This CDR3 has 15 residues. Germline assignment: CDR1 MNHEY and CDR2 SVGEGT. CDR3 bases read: TGTGCCAGCAGTTACTCCGGACAGGGGGTGGAAAAA. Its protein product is CASSYSGQGVEK. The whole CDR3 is CASSYSGQGVEKLFF.

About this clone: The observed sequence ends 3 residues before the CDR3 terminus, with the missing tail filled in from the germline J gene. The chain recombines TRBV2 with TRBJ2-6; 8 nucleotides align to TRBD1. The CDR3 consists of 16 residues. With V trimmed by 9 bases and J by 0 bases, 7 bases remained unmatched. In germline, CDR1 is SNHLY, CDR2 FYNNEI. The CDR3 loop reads CARDRAGRSGANVLTF. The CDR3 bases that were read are TGTGCCAGGGACAGGGCTGGTCGCTCTGGGGCCAACGTC.

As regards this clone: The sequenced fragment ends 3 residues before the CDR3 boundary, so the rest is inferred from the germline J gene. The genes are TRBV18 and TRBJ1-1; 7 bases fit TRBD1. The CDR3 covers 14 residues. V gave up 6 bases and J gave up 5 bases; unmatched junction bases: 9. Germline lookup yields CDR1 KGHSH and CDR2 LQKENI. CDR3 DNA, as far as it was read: TGTGCCAGCTCGCCCGGGACAGTCAGGACTGAA. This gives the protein CASSPGTVRTE. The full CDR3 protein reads CASSPGTVRTEAFF. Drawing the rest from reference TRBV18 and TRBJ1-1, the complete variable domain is NAGVMQNPRHLVRRRGQEARLRCSPMKGHSHVYWYRQLPEEGLKFMVYLQKENIIDESGMPKERFSAEFPKEGPSILRIQQVVRGDSAAYFCASSPGTVRTEAFFGQGTRLTVV.

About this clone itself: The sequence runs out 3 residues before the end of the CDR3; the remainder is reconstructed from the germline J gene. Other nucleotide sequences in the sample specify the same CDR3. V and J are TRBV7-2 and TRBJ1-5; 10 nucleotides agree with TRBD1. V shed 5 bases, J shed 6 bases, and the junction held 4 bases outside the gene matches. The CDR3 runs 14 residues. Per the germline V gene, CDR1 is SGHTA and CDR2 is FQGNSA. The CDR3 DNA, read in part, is TGTGCCAGCAGCCCGGGACAGGGGAGTCAGCCC. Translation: CASSPGQGSQP. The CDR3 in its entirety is CASSPGQGSQPQHF. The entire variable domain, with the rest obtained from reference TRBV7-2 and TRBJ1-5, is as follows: GAGVSQSPSNKVTEKGKDVELRCDPISGHTALYWYRQSLGQGLEFLIYFQGNSAPDKSGLPSDRFSAERTGGSVSTLTIQRTQQEDSAVYLCASSPGQGSQPQHFGDGTRLSIL.

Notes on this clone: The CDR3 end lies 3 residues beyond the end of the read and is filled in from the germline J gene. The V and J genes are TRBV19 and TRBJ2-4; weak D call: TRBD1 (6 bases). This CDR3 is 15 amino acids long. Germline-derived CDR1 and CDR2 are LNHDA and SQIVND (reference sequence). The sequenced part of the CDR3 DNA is TGTGCCAGTAGTATGAGGACAGCCGCTAACTATGGT. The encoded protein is CASSMRTAANYG. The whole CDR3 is CASSMRTAANYGQYF.

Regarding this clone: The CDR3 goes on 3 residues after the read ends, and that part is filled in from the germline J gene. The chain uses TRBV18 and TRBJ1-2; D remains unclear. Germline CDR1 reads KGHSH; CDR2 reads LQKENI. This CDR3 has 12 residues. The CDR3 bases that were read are TGTGCCAGCTCCTCCTCCCACTACGAC. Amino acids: CASSSSHYD. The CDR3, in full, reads CASSSSHYDYTF.

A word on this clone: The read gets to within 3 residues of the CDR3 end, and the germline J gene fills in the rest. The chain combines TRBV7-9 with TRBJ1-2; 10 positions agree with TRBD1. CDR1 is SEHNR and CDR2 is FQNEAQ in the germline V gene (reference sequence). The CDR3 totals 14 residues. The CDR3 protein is CASSLDRTGGGYTF. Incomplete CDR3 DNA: TGTGCCAGCAGCTTAGACAGGACAGGGGGAGGC.

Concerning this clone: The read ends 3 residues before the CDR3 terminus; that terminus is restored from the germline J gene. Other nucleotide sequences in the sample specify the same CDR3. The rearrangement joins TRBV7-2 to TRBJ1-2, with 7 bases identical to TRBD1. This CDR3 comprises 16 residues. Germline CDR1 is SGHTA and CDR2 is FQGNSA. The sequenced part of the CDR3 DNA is TGTGCCAGCAGCTTAGCACCCTTGACAGGGCTGCCCGGA. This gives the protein CASSLAPLTGLPG. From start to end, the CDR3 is CASSLAPLTGLPGYTF.

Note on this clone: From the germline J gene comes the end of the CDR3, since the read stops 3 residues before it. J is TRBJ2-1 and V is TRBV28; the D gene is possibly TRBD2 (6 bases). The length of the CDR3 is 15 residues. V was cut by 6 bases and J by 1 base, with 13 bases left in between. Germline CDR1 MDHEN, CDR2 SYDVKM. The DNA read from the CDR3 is TGTGCCAGCAGCTTCGGGGGACCATCCTACAATGAG. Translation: CASSFGGPSYNE. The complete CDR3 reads CASSFGGPSYNEQFF. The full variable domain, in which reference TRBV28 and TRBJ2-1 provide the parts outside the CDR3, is DVKVTQSSRYLVKRTGEKVFLECVQDMDHENMFWYRQDPGLGLRLIYFSYDVKMKEKGDIPEGYSVSREKKERFSLILESASTNQTSMYLCASSFGGPSYNEQFFGPGTRLTVL.

The CDR3 bases that were read are TGTGCCAGCAGCCATGCCCGGGACAGGGTGGACGAG. Its translation is CASSHARDRVDE. The CDR3 in its entirety is CASSHARDRVDEQYF. The rearrangement joins TRBV4-2 to TRBJ2-7; 9 positions agree with TRBD1. Read sequence stops 3 residues before the CDR3 end, and the germline J gene provides the missing end. CDR1 is LGHNA and CDR2 is YNFKEQ in the germline V gene. V lost 3 bases and J lost 5; bases outside the gene matches: 8. This CDR3 has 15 amino acids.

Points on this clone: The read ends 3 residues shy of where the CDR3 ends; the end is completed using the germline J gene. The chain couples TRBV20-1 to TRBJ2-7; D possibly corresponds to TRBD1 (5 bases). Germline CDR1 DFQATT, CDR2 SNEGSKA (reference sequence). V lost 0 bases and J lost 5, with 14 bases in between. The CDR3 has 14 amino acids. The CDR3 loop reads CSARDRAGMHEQYF. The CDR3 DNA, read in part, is TGCAGTGCTAGAGATCGGGCAGGGATGCACGAG.

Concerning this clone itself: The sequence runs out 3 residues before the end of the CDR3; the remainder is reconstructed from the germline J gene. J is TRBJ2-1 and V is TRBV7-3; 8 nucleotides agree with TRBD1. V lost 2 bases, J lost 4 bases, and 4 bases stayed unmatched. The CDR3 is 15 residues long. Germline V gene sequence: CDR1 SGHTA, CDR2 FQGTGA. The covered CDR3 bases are TGTGCCAGCAGCTTAGACAGGGGCGGTTACAATGAG. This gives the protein CASSLDRGGYNE. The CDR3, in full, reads CASSLDRGGYNEQFF.

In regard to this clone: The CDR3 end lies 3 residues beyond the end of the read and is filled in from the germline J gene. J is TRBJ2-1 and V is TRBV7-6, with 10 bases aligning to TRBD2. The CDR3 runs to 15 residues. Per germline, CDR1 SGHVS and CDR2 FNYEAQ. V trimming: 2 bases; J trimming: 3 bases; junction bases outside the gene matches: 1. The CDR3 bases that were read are TGTGCCAGCAGCTTACTAGCGGGAGACTACAATGAG. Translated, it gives CASSLLAGDYNE. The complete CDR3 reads CASSLLAGDYNEQFF.